Listed here are 28 T cell receptor beta chains from one sample, sequenced in a study of CD8 T cells in Susac syndrome. Reverse transcription of roughly 0.5 to 1 ug RNA was carried out with random hexamers. TCRdb passed the immunoSEQ multiplex PCR reads through MiXCR, listing each CDR3 protein once. The data contain tens of thousands of distinct CDR3 sequences, approximately 94% of them singletons. Input material: CD8+ T cells from PBMCs. Receptors originate from a human donor in good health.

This clonotype is a singleton in its sample. The chain recombines TRBV4-1 with TRBJ1-5; 8 nucleotides match TRBD1. This CDR3 region has 18 residues. The V gene end was trimmed by 1 base and the J gene end by 0 bases; junction bases not matched to a gene: 8. From germline, CDR1 is MGHRA and CDR2 YSYEKL. The CDR3, as DNA: TGCGCCAGCAGCCAAGGGACAGGGAATGGGTCTAGCAATCAGCCCCAGCATTTT. It translates to CASSQGTGNGSSNQPQHF.

V and J are TRBV7-9 and TRBJ2-5, with TRBD2 matching over 11 bases. V lost 5 bases to trimming and J lost 3 bases; unmatched junction nucleotides: 8. This CDR3 spans 16 amino acids. Germline CDR1 SEHNR, CDR2 FQNEAQ (reference sequence). The DNA for the CDR3 is TGTGCCAGCAGCCAAGTGACTAGCGGGACTGAAGAGACCCAGTACTTC. It specifies CASSQVTSGTEETQYF.

The chain employs TRBV7-3 and TRBJ1-1; D uncertain. V lost 5 bases and J lost 1, with 11 bases in between. The germline gives CDR1 SGHTA, CDR2 FQGTGA. The CDR3 sequence is 14 residues long. The CDR3 DNA is TGTGCCAGCAGCCCGACCGCCCAGAACACTGAAGCTTTCTTT. Its translation is CASSPTAQNTEAFF.

The genes are TRBV7-2 and TRBJ2-3, with TRBD1 as a possible D gene (5 bases). Per germline, CDR1 SGHTA and CDR2 FQGNSA. Trimming stripped 3 bases from V and 2 bases from J, with 12 bases between. The CDR3 spans 15 residues. CDR3 residues: CASSLGPLNTDTQYF. The CDR3 coding sequence is TGTGCCAGCAGCTTGGGGCCTTTGAACACAGATACGCAGTATTTT.

This clonotype showed up just a few times. The chain recombines TRBV13 with TRBJ2-5; D is ambiguous. V gave up 0 bases and J gave up 1 base, with 6 bases separating them. Germline V gene sequence: CDR1 PRHDT, CDR2 FYEKMQ (reference sequence). The CDR3 spans 14 residues. The DNA for the CDR3 is TGTGCCAGCAGCTTAGGCCGACTCCAAGAGACCCAGTACTTC. This encodes CASSLGRLQETQYF. Combining the CDR3 with reference TRBV13 and TRBJ2-5 gives the whole variable domain AAGVIQSPRHLIKEKRETATLKCYPIPRHDTVYWYQQGPGQDPQFLISFYEKMQSDKGSIPDRFSAQQFSDYHSELNMSSLELGDSALYFCASSLGRLQETQYFGPGTRLLVL.

The genes are TRBV15 and TRBJ1-5, with D perhaps TRBD1 (5 bases). This CDR3 region has 15 residues. The V and J ends lost 5 bases and 4 bases respectively, with 15 bases between them. CDR1 and CDR2 (germline): LNHNV, YYDKDF (reference sequence). The CDR3 spells CATSLLGGRNQPQHF. CDR3 nucleotide sequence: TGTGCCACCAGCCTCCTGGGGGGGAGGAATCAGCCCCAGCATTTT.

The sample holds one count of this clonotype. This rearrangement joins TRBV7-2 to TRBJ2-3; no clear D. The CDR3 is 12 residues long. In germline, CDR1 is SGHTA, CDR2 FQGNSA. Trimming removed 3 bases from V and 6 bases from J, with 7 bases in between. The CDR3 protein is CASSFPRDTQYF. For the CDR3, the DNA is TGTGCCAGCAGCTTCCCGCGGGATACGCAGTATTTT.

The chain joins TRBV28 to TRBJ1-5; no reliable D call. Germline V gene data show CDR1 as MDHEN and CDR2 as SYDVKM. V lost 7 bases, J lost 1 base, and 11 bases lay in between. The CDR3 runs to 14 residues. In DNA, the CDR3 is TGTGCCAGCACCCTGTCCCGGAGCAATCAGCCCCAGCATTTT. This encodes CASTLSRSNQPQHF.

This clonotype was recorded a few times. The rearrangement uses TRBV6-5 and TRBJ2-7; either TRBD1 or TRBD2 may supply D (5 bases each). The germline gives CDR1 MNHEY, CDR2 SVGAGI. Trimming removed 2 bases from V and 3 bases from J, with 11 bases in between. CDR3 length equals 14 residues. In DNA, the CDR3 is TGTGCCAGCAGTTACCCCGGGACCGTCTACGAGCAGTACTTC. Protein product: CASSYPGTVYEQYF.

The chain employs TRBV7-9 and TRBJ2-1; D unresolved. The CDR3 has 10 residues. Germline CDR1 reads SEHNR; CDR2 reads FQNEAQ (reference sequence). V was cut by 5 bases and J by 15 bases, with 11 bases left in between. The CDR3 reads CASSASRPFF. In DNA form, the CDR3 reads TGTGCCAGCAGCGCCAGTCGTCCGTTCTTC.

The rearrangement links TRBV19 to TRBJ2-1; tentatively, D is TRBD1 (6 bases). This CDR3 has 14 amino acids. Per the germline V gene, CDR1 is LNHDA and CDR2 is SQIVND (reference sequence). V was cut by 9 bases and J by 0 bases, with 12 bases left in between. The CDR3 DNA follows: TGTGCCAGCATACAGGGCAGCTCCTACAATGAGCAGTTCTTC. Translated: CASIQGSSYNEQFF.

The V and J genes are TRBV5-1 and TRBJ1-5, with a weak D call TRBD1 (5 bases). The CDR3 has 18 amino acids. Germline CDR1 is SGHRS and CDR2 is YFSETQ. Trimming took 0 bases from V and 7 from J, leaving 23 bases between them. The CDR3 sequence: CASSLGVDGQPRSQPQHF. The CDR3 bases are TGCGCCAGCAGCTTGGGAGTAGATGGACAACCTAGATCACAGCCCCAGCATTTT.

This chain links TRBV19 with TRBJ1-1, with D unresolved. Germline CDR1 and CDR2: LNHDA and SQIVND (reference sequence). Trimming stripped 4 bases from V and 8 bases from J, with 17 bases between. This CDR3 is 14 amino acids long. CDR3 nucleotides: TGTGCCAGTAGTAGTCGCAGGCCGTCCGCCGAAGCTTTCTTT. Its translation: CASSSRRPSAEAFF.

The chain recombines TRBV27 with TRBJ1-2, with D uncertain. V was trimmed by 4 bases and J by 6 bases, leaving 24 bases between them. Germline V gene sequence: CDR1 MNHEY, CDR2 SMNVEV (reference sequence). The length of the CDR3 is 17 residues. CDR3 coding DNA: TGTGCCAGCAGTTCGCTAACCCCTGAATCCGTATTGGATGGCTACACCTTC. The encoded protein is CASSSLTPESVLDGYTF.

The gene calls are TRBV6-5 and TRBJ1-1; D is possibly TRBD1 (6 bases). In germline, CDR1 is MNHEY, CDR2 SVGAGI. The CDR3 covers 12 residues. Trimming took off 6 bases at V and 6 bases at J, with 11 bases between the two ends. The CDR3 nucleotides read TGTGCCAGCAGCCACAACAGGGCTGAAGCTTTCTTT. It specifies CASSHNRAEAFF.

This clonotype turned up a few times. The chain uses TRBV9 and TRBJ1-1; TRBD1 is a possible D gene (6 bases). V lost 2 bases and J lost 0, with 8 bases in between. This CDR3 has 14 amino acids. The germline V gene has CDR1 SGDLS and CDR2 YYNGEE. The CDR3 here is CASSVTGLNTEAFF. CDR3 nucleotides: TGTGCCAGCAGCGTTACAGGGTTGAACACTGAAGCTTTCTTT.

This chain uses TRBV27 with TRBJ2-7; TRBD2 is a possible D gene (5 bases). In germline, CDR1 is MNHEY, CDR2 SMNVEV (reference sequence). The V end lost 11 bases, the J end lost 4 bases, and 12 bases lay between the germline ends. This CDR3 contains 11 residues. The CDR3 here is CASKGGYEQYF. In DNA form, the CDR3 reads TGTGCCTCTAAGGGCGGGTACGAGCAGTACTTC.

This chain links TRBV24-1 with TRBJ2-5; D is possibly TRBD2 (6 bases). Germline V gene lookup returns CDR1 KGHDR and CDR2 SFDVKD. The germline V and J ends were trimmed by 3 bases and 1 base, with 17 bases remaining between them. CDR3 length: 17 amino acids. CDR3 region: CATSDPGEPVSQETQYF. The CDR3 DNA follows: TGTGCCACCAGTGATCCGGGGGAACCGGTTTCCCAAGAGACCCAGTACTTC.

V and J are TRBV30 and TRBJ2-3; TRBD2 aligns across 14 bases. This CDR3 is 20 amino acids long. V gave up 3 bases and J gave up 4 bases; unmatched junction bases: 18. Germline CDR1 GTSNPN, CDR2 SVGIG (reference sequence). CDR3 bases: TGTGCCTGGAGGGAGGCGAGACCGGGACTAGCGGGAGCATGGGCAGATACGCAGTATTTT. Translation gives CAWREARPGLAGAWADTQYF.

The chain employs TRBV6-2 or TRBV6-3 and TRBJ2-7; 11 positions agree with TRBD2. V was pared by 2 bases and J by 4 bases, with 10 bases of the junction left unmatched. The CDR3 is 17 amino acids. From germline, CDR1 is MNHEY and CDR2 SVGEGT. The CDR3 reads CASSYPTSGSSFYEQYV. The CDR3 nucleotides read TGTGCCAGCAGTTACCCAACTAGCGGGAGCTCTTTTTACGAGCAGTACGTC.

This clonotype has a single count. V is TRBV12-3 or TRBV12-4 and J is TRBJ1-1; D is ambiguous. There are 14 residues in the CDR3. V was trimmed by 1 base and J by 0 bases, leaving 6 bases between them. CDR3 sequence: CASSLEAVNTEAFF. In nucleotides, the CDR3 is TGTGCCAGCAGTTTAGAGGCCGTGAACACTGAAGCTTTCTTT.

The chain is built from TRBV6-5 and TRBJ2-2, with D uncertain. CDR3 length: 12 amino acids. V was clipped by 4 bases and J by 6 bases, with 6 bases between them. CDR1 and CDR2 from the germline V gene are MNHEY and SVGAGI. CDR3 amino acids: CASSFTSGELFF. Written as DNA, the CDR3 is TGTGCCAGCAGTTTTACGTCCGGGGAGCTGTTTTTT.

This clonotype has a single count. The V and J genes are TRBV20-1 and TRBJ1-2; no firm D call. The germline V gene has CDR1 DFQATT and CDR2 SNEGSKA (reference sequence). The CDR3 totals 19 residues. V was clipped by 4 bases and J by 0 bases, with 27 bases between them. For the CDR3, the DNA is TGCAGTGCTACAGACTCGGCCACAGCGACGTCGCTAGCTAACTATGGCTACACCTTC. Translating gives CSATDSATATSLANYGYTF.

This sequence joins TRBV19 and TRBJ2-1; D not certain. Germline V gene data show CDR1 as LNHDA and CDR2 as SQIVND (reference sequence). Trimming shortened V by 3 bases and J by 3 bases, and 6 bases separated the two germline ends. CDR3 size: 13 residues. CDR3 residues: CASSISGYNEQFF. In nucleotides, the CDR3 is TGTGCCAGTAGTATCTCCGGCTACAATGAGCAGTTCTTC.

The chain employs TRBV20-1 and TRBJ2-2, with TRBD2 as a possible D gene (5 bases). CDR1 DFQATT and CDR2 SNEGSKA come from the germline V gene (reference sequence). This CDR3 contains 13 residues. V lost 6 bases and J 0 bases, leaving 8 bases between the germline ends. The CDR3 region has the DNA TGCAGTGCGGGGAGAACGAACACCGGGGAGCTGTTTTTT. Translated: CSAGRTNTGELFF.

This chain joins TRBV27 and TRBJ2-1; D tentatively reads TRBD1 or TRBD2 (6 bases each). The CDR3 has 13 residues. Trimming pared 3 bases from V and 9 bases from J, leaving 12 bases between. Germline CDR1 MNHEY, CDR2 SMNVEV (reference sequence). The CDR3 reads CASSLLWGAEQFF. The CDR3, as DNA: TGTGCCAGCAGTTTGCTGTGGGGGGCTGAGCAGTTCTTC.

The chain couples TRBV12-2 to TRBJ2-1; TRBD2, the table's D call, lacks a check against the DNA. TRBV12-2 is designated a pseudogene. This CDR3 contains 18 residues. Written as DNA, the CDR3 is TGTGCAAGTCGCTCAGAACTAGCCCAGTATAGAGGATGGGGTGAGCAGTTCTTC. Its translation is CASRSELAQYRGWGEQFF.

This rearrangement joins TRBV5-6 to TRBJ2-7; D is perhaps TRBD1 or TRBD2 (5 bases each). Germline V gene lookup returns CDR1 SGHDT and CDR2 YYEEEE. The CDR3 spans 14 residues. The ends were cut back, 3 bases at V and 6 bases at J, with 16 bases in the middle. The CDR3 loop reads CASSSDRTGFEQYV. CDR3 in DNA: TGTGCCAGCAGCTCCGACAGAACGGGATTCGAGCAGTACGTC.